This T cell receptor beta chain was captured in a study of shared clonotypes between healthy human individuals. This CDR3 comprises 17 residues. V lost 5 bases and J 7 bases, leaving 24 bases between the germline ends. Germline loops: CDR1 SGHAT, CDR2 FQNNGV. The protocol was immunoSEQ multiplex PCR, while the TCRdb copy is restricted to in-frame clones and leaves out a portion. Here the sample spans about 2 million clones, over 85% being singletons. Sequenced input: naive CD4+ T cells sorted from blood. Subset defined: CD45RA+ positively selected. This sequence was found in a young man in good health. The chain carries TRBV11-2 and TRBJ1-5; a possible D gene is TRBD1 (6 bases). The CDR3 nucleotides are TGTGCCAGCAGCCCCGGATACCTGCTTGGAGGGGGGCAGCCCCAGCATTTT. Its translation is CASSPGYLLGGGQPQHF.